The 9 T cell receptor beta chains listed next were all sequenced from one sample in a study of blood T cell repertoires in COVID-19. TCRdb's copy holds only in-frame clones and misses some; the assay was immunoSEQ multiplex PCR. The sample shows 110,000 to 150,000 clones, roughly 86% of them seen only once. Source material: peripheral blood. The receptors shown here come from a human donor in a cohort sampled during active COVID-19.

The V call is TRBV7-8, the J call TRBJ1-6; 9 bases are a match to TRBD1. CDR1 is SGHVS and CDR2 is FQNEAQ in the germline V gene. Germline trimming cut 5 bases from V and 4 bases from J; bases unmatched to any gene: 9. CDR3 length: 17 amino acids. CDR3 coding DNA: TGTGCCAGCAGCCCCGGGACAGGGATGGAATATAATTCACCCCTCCACTTT. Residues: CASSPGTGMEYNSPLHF.

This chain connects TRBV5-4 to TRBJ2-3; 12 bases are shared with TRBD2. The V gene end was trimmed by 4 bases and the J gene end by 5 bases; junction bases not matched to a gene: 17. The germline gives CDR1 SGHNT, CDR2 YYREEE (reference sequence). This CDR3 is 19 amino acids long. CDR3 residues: CASSPLPPLTSGGRDTQYF. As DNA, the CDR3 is TGTGCCAGCAGCCCCCTGCCCCCCTTAACTAGCGGGGGGAGAGATACGCAGTATTTT.

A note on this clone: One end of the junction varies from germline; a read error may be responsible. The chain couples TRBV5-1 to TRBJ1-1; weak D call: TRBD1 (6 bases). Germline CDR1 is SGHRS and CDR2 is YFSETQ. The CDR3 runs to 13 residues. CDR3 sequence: CASSAGQYTESFF. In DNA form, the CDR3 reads TGCGCCAGCAGCGCAGGACAGTACACTGAATCTTTCTTT.

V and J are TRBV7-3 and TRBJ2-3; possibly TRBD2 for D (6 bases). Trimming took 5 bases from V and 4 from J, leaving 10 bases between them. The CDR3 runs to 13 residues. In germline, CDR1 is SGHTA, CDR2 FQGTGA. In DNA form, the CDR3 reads TGTGCCAGCAGCCCCGGGAGTGCAGATACGCAGTATTTT. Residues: CASSPGSADTQYF.

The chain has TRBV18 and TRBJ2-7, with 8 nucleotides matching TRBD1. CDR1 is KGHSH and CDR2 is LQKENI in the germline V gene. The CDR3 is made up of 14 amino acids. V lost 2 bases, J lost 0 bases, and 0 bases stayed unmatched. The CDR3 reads CASSPGQGSYEQYF. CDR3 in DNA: TGTGCCAGCTCACCAGGACAGGGCTCCTACGAGCAGTACTTC.

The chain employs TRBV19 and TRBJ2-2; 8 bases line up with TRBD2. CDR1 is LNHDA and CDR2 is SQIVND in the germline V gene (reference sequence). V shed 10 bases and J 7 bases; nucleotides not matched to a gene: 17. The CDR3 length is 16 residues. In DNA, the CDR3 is TGTGCCACCATAAGTGGTTTGTCGGGGGGGCACGGGGAGCTGTTTTTT. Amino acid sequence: CATISGLSGGHGELFF.

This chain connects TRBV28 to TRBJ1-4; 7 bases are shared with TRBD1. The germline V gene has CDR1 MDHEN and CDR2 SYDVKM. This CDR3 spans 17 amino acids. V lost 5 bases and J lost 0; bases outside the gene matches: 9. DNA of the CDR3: TGTGCCAGCAGTCCCCGGACAGGAGCCGCAACTAATGAAAAACTGTTTTTT. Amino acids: CASSPRTGAATNEKLFF.

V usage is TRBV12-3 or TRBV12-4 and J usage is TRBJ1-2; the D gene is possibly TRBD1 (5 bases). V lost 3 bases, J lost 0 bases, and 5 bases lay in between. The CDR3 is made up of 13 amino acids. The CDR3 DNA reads TGTGCCAGCAGTTTGACAGCTAACTATGGCTACACCTTC. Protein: CASSLTANYGYTF.

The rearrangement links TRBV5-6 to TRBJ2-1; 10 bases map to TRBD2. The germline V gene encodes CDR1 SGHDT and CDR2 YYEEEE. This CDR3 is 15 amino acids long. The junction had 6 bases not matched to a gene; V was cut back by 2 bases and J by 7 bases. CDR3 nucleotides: TGTGCCAGCAGCTTTGGACTAGCGGCGAGAAATGAGCAGTTCTTC. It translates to CASSFGLAARNEQFF.